Shown below are 32 T cell receptor beta chains from a single sample sequenced in a study of human T cells and chemical hapten exposure. Each CDR3 protein is one row after TCRdb ran MiXCR on the RACE reads. The profile shows roughly 250,000 distinct CDR3 sequences, approximately 8.6% of them singletons. This sample's time point: pre-sensitization, week 0. The treatment is: therapeutic diphenylcyclopropenone sensitization with weekly scalp DPC. Sequenced here: whole blood, sampled in connection with sensitization to the hapten diphenylcyclopropenone (DPC). These receptors all stem from a woman between 40 and 55 years old with alopecia areata. Some clones in this sample may be carry-over from other donors' samples.

This clonotype was counted only a few times. The chain uses TRBV2 and TRBJ2-7; D is unresolved. Per the germline V gene, CDR1 is SNHLY and CDR2 is FYNNEI. The length of the CDR3 is 14 residues. Trimming pared 1 base from V and 2 bases from J, leaving 9 bases between. The CDR3 nucleotides read TGTGCCAGCAGTGAAGGGCCCAGAGCCTACGAGCAGTACTTC. Translation gives CASSEGPRAYEQYF.

The DNA of the CDR3 is TGTGCCAGCATCCAGGGCGAAGCGTCACCCCTCCACTTT. It specifies CASIQGEASPLHF. The J gene is TRBJ1-6, the V gene TRBV6-1, with a possible D match to TRBD1 (5 bases). Germline CDR1 MNHNS, CDR2 SASEGT. With 7 bases removed from V and 10 bases from J, the gap between germline ends came to 14 bases. The CDR3 contains 13 residues.

Only a few counts were recorded for this clonotype. This chain uses TRBV29-1 with TRBJ2-3; D tentatively reads TRBD1 or TRBD2 (6 bases each). Trimming pared 4 bases from V and 5 bases from J, leaving 13 bases between. The CDR3 consists of 13 residues. The germline gives CDR1 SQVTM, CDR2 ANQGSEA. The CDR3 loop reads CSVVTGAGDTQYF. CDR3 coding DNA: TGCAGCGTTGTAACGGGGGCGGGAGATACGCAGTATTTT.

This clonotype was picked up a small number of times. The CDR3 DNA reads TGTGCCAGCAGCCCCCCGGTTGGGCCCGTCTACGAGCAGTACTTC. Amino acids: CASSPPVGPVYEQYF. The chain has TRBV7-9 and TRBJ2-7; D remains unclear. There are 15 residues in the CDR3. CDR1 is SEHNR and CDR2 is FQNEAQ in the germline V gene (reference sequence). Trimming pared 5 bases from V and 3 bases from J, leaving 17 bases between.

This clonotype was counted a few times. The V gene is TRBV11-2, the J gene TRBJ2-3; TRBD2 matches at 8 bases. Trimming cost V 11 bases and J 4 bases; bases outside gene matches: 5. CDR3 length: 12 residues. Per germline, CDR1 SGHAT and CDR2 FQNNGV. CDR3 bases: TGTGCCGCCTCCGGGGGGGCAGATACGCAGTATTTT. Protein: CAASGGADTQYF.

This clonotype was seen a handful of times. J is TRBJ2-2 and V is TRBV12-3 or TRBV12-4; 7 nucleotides align to TRBD2. V shed 5 bases, J shed 4 bases, and the junction held 4 bases outside the gene matches. There are 14 residues in the CDR3. CDR3 bases: TGTGCCAGCAGTCCGAGCGGGGCCACCGGGGAGCTGTTTTTT. Amino acids: CASSPSGATGELFF.

The genes are TRBV15 and TRBJ1-1; D is unclear. V dropped 1 base and J dropped 4 bases, with 10 bases sitting between them. Per germline, CDR1 LNHNV and CDR2 YYDKDF (reference sequence). This CDR3 contains 14 residues. The CDR3 spells CATSRGTLSTEAFF. The DNA for the CDR3 is TGTGCCACCAGCAGAGGGACTTTATCCACTGAAGCTTTCTTT.

This clonotype was counted a few times. The CDR3 region is CASSSAGTGKETQYF. The CDR3 nucleotides are TGTGCCAGCAGTTCGGCCGGGACAGGGAAAGAGACCCAGTACTTC. V usage is TRBV28 and J usage is TRBJ2-5; 9 positions agree with TRBD1. Germline CDR1 reads MDHEN; CDR2 reads SYDVKM. V dropped 4 bases and J dropped 3; count of bases not matched to a gene: 6. This CDR3 spans 15 amino acids.

The table lists this clonotype with many counts. The chain joins TRBV6-5 to TRBJ2-3; 9 bases map to TRBD2. The CDR3 contains 17 residues. The V gene end was trimmed by 0 bases and the J gene end by 4 bases; junction bases not matched to a gene: 8. CDR1 and CDR2 from the germline V gene are MNHEY and SVGAGI. This CDR3 reads CASSYSKAGGQSDTQYF. In DNA, the CDR3 is TGTGCCAGCAGTTACTCGAAGGCGGGAGGGCAGTCAGATACGCAGTATTTT.

The rearrangement links TRBV29-1 to TRBJ2-3; 10 nucleotides match TRBD2. V gave up 6 bases and J gave up 0 bases; unmatched junction bases: 0. This CDR3 spans 13 amino acids. Germline V CDR1 and CDR2: SQVTM, ANQGSEA. The chain's CDR3 is CSVLAGSTDTQYF. Here the CDR3 DNA reads TGCAGCGTACTAGCGGGAAGCACAGATACGCAGTATTTT.

The table lists this clonotype with many counts. The chain joins TRBV27 to TRBJ2-2; a weak D match, TRBD2 (6 bases). The ends were cut back, 2 bases at V and 3 bases at J, with 10 bases in the middle. Germline CDR1 reads MNHEY; CDR2 reads SMNVEV (reference sequence). The CDR3 spans 15 residues. The CDR3 coding sequence is TGTGCCAGCAGTTTAAGGAGGGCGGACACCGGGGAGCTGTTTTTT. Amino acid sequence: CASSLRRADTGELFF.

The gene calls are TRBV28 and TRBJ2-5; D possibly corresponds to TRBD2 (6 bases). CDR3 length: 14 residues. V lost 7 bases and J lost 5, with 17 bases in between. Germline values: CDR1 MDHEN, CDR2 SYDVKM. CDR3 region: CASTNNGGTETQYF. DNA for the CDR3: TGTGCCAGCACTAACAATGGGGGGACGGAGACCCAGTACTTC. The complete variable domain, with remaining parts taken from reference TRBV28 and TRBJ2-5, reads DVKVTQSSRYLVKRTGEKVFLECVQDMDHENMFWYRQDPGLGLRLIYFSYDVKMKEKGDIPEGYSVSREKKERFSLILESASTNQTSMYLCASTNNGGTETQYFGPGTRLLVL.

The sample holds many counts of this clonotype. The V call is TRBV12-3 or TRBV12-4, the J call TRBJ2-1, with 7 bases identical to TRBD1. With V trimmed by 11 bases and J by 2 bases, 9 bases remained unmatched. The CDR3 sequence is 14 residues long. CDR3 in amino acids: CASLTGETYNEQFF. Here the CDR3 DNA reads TGTGCCTCCCTAACAGGGGAAACCTACAATGAGCAGTTCTTC.

This clonotype was counted between two and nine times. V is TRBV20-1 and J is TRBJ2-1; perhaps TRBD1 as D (5 bases). CDR3 size: 16 residues. Germline V gene sequence: CDR1 DFQATT, CDR2 SNEGSKA (reference sequence). V lost 4 bases and J lost 0, with 16 bases in between. The CDR3 bases are TGCAGTGCTAAGGGGTTTCGGGCCGACTCCTACAATGAGCAGTTCTTC. Translating gives CSAKGFRADSYNEQFF.

This chain links TRBV12-3 or TRBV12-4 with TRBJ2-1; possible D gene TRBD2, 6 bases. Trimming left V 6 bases short and J 9 bases short, with 21 bases between. CDR3 length: 15 amino acids. The CDR3 protein is CASSSSQGMRGEQFF. The CDR3 bases are TGTGCCAGCAGCTCCTCCCAGGGTATGCGGGGTGAGCAGTTCTTC.

This clonotype has ten or more counts. The chain recombines TRBV6-5 with TRBJ2-3; a weak D match, TRBD1 (6 bases). The CDR3 has 12 amino acids. The V gene lost 6 bases and the J gene lost 8 bases, with 12 bases spanning the gap. The germline CDR1 and CDR2 sequences are MNHEY and SVGAGI. As DNA, the CDR3 is TGTGCCAGCAGGGACTTCAGGGGTACGCAGTATTTT. Its protein is CASRDFRGTQYF.

This clonotype was seen a handful of times. The genes are TRBV28 and TRBJ2-7; D remains ambiguous. The germline V gene encodes CDR1 MDHEN and CDR2 SYDVKM. The CDR3 totals 11 residues. Between the trimmed V and J ends, which lost 5 bases and 5 bases, there was a span of 7 bases. The CDR3 DNA reads as TGTGCCAGCAGTCCGTTCCACGAGCAGTACTTC. Translating gives CASSPFHEQYF.

Many counts were recorded for this clonotype. The rearrangement links TRBV7-2 to TRBJ2-1; possibly TRBD2 for D (6 bases). V lost 4 bases, J lost 10 bases, and 17 bases lay in between. CDR1 is SGHTA, CDR2 FQGNSA, per germline. The length of the CDR3 is 14 residues. CDR3 loop: CASSSPATSREQFF. The CDR3 DNA follows: TGTGCCAGCAGCTCCCCAGCCACTAGCCGGGAGCAGTTCTTC.

Ten or more counts support this clonotype. The V and J genes are TRBV9 and TRBJ2-7, with D perhaps matching TRBD1 (6 bases). Germline CDR1 and CDR2: SGDLS and YYNGEE. V lost 0 bases and J lost 0, with 7 bases in between. This CDR3 has 14 residues. The CDR3 DNA follows: TGTGCCAGCAGCGTAGGACAGGTCTCCTACGAGCAGTACTTC. Its protein product is CASSVGQVSYEQYF.

This clonotype came up a few times. J is TRBJ2-3 and V is TRBV5-1, with 10 nucleotides matching TRBD2. Germline V CDR1 and CDR2: SGHRS, YFSETQ. The CDR3 is 18 amino acids. After removal of 0 bases from V and 0 bases from J, the junction contained 7 bases not matched to a gene. This CDR3 reads CASSLVPGLATSTDTQYF. The CDR3 coding sequence is TGCGCCAGCAGCTTGGTCCCGGGACTAGCGACTAGCACAGATACGCAGTATTTT.

The J gene is TRBJ2-3, the V gene TRBV7-3; no clear D gene. The germline V gene has CDR1 SGHTA and CDR2 FQGTGA. This CDR3 has 15 residues. V gave up 6 bases and J gave up 6 bases, with 19 bases separating them. The DNA for the CDR3 is TGTGCCAGCAGTATAGGGATATCAGATTTGGATACGCAGTATTTT. Its translation: CASSIGISDLDTQYF.

In its sample, this clonotype was seen a few times. The chain employs TRBV28 and TRBJ1-5; D is unresolved. The germline V gene encodes CDR1 MDHEN and CDR2 SYDVKM. Trimming cost V 3 bases and J 3 bases, with 9 bases left between them. The CDR3 spans 14 residues. The CDR3 DNA follows: TGTGCCAGCAGTTTCCCCCCAGCCAATCAGCCCCAGCATTTT. The encoded protein is CASSFPPANQPQHF.

This clonotype has a count of ten or more. This chain joins TRBV28 and TRBJ1-5; TRBD1 is a possible D gene (6 bases). This CDR3 has 19 amino acids. V shed 5 bases and J shed 0 bases, with 23 bases lying between them. Per germline, CDR1 MDHEN and CDR2 SYDVKM. The CDR3 is CASSPPGRGSLYSNQPQHF. The CDR3 region has the DNA TGTGCCAGCAGTCCTCCTGGCAGGGGTTCCCTTTATAGCAATCAGCCCCAGCATTTT.

The chain has TRBV6-2 or TRBV6-3 and TRBJ2-2, with D possibly TRBD1 on 6 matching bases. Germline CDR1 reads MNHEY; CDR2 reads SVGEGT. The CDR3 is 17 residues long. Trimming pared 6 bases from V and 3 bases from J, leaving 20 bases between. This chain's CDR3 is CASRRTGHLPYTGELFF. In nucleotides, the CDR3 is TGTGCCAGCAGACGTACGGGACACCTGCCATACACCGGGGAGCTGTTTTTT.

This clonotype was seen a handful of times. V and J are TRBV6-6 and TRBJ1-1; 7 bases are shared with TRBD1. The J segment lost 1 base and the V segment lost 0 bases, leaving 11 bases of the junction unmatched. This CDR3 has 18 amino acids. CDR1 and CDR2 (germline): MNHNY, SVGAGI (reference sequence). CDR3 sequence reads: CASSYSLYFRQGNTEAFF. The CDR3 nucleotides are TGTGCCAGCAGTTACTCCCTCTACTTTAGACAGGGGAACACTGAAGCTTTCTTT.

This clonotype was recorded at least ten times. The V and J genes are TRBV15 and TRBJ2-5, with D uncertain. The CDR3 sequence is 13 residues long. In germline, CDR1 is LNHNV, CDR2 YYDKDF (reference sequence). Trimming shortened V by 0 bases and J by 8 bases, and 10 bases separated the two germline ends. The DNA of the CDR3 is TGTGCCACCAGCAGAGATGGCCTGGGCACCCAGTACTTC. Amino acids: CATSRDGLGTQYF.

Many counts were recorded for this clonotype. The chain uses TRBV2 and TRBJ2-7; D unresolved. Germline assignment: CDR1 SNHLY and CDR2 FYNNEI. V shed 5 bases and J shed 5 bases, with 7 bases lying between them. The CDR3 sequence is 11 residues long. For the CDR3, the DNA is TGTGCCAGCAGTCCACTCAACGAGCAGTACTTC. Translation: CASSPLNEQYF.

This clonotype was counted only a few times. The V call is TRBV3-1, the J call TRBJ1-2; D possibly corresponds to TRBD1 (6 bases). The V end was cut by 1 base, the J end by 8 bases, with 17 bases between. CDR3 length: 15 amino acids. Germline lookup yields CDR1 LGHDT and CDR2 YNNKEL (reference sequence). The CDR3 DNA reads as TGTGCCAGCAGCCAAGCAGGGGTGGGAGCCGACGGCTACACCTTC. Protein: CASSQAGVGADGYTF. The whole variable domain, remainder taken from reference TRBV3-1 and TRBJ1-2, is DTAVSQTPKYLVTQMGNDKSIKCEQNLGHDTMYWYKQDSKKFLKIMFSYNNKELIINETVPNRFSPKSPDKAHLNLHINSLELGDSAVYFCASSQAGVGADGYTFGSGTRLTVV.

The rearrangement links TRBV28 to TRBJ2-3; no definite D call. Trimming shortened V by 5 bases and J by 2 bases, and 11 bases separated the two germline ends. The CDR3 extends over 14 amino acids. Germline-derived CDR1 and CDR2 are MDHEN and SYDVKM. The CDR3 region is CASSLRPDTDTQYF. The CDR3 nucleotides read TGTGCCAGCAGTCTTCGCCCAGACACAGATACGCAGTATTTT.

At least ten counts were recorded for this clonotype. CDR3 amino acids: CASSTGMGRNSPLHF. In DNA form, the CDR3 reads TGTGCCAGCAGTACGGGGATGGGTCGAAATTCACCCCTCCACTTT. This chain uses TRBV7-9 with TRBJ1-6; D remains ambiguous. Per germline, CDR1 SEHNR and CDR2 FQNEAQ (reference sequence). The CDR3 extends over 15 amino acids. Trimming took off 6 bases at V and 7 bases at J, with 16 bases between the two ends.

The V call is TRBV6-2 or TRBV6-3, the J call TRBJ2-5, with TRBD2 matching 15 bases. Trimming cost V 7 bases and J 5 bases; bases outside gene matches: 11. The germline V gene encodes CDR1 MNHEY and CDR2 SVGEGT. The CDR3 contains 17 residues. The CDR3 coding sequence is TGTGCCAGCACCATTGGGACTAGCGGGAGGATTGTTGAGACCCAGTACTTC. Its protein is CASTIGTSGRIVETQYF.

In this sample, this clonotype turned up many times. The V call is TRBV7-2, the J call TRBJ2-1; TRBD2 aligns across 8 bases. The CDR3 loop spans 14 amino acids. Germline loops: CDR1 SGHTA, CDR2 FQGNSA. Trimming removed 5 bases from V and 10 bases from J; junction bases left unmatched: 10. CDR3 protein: CASSPQSGSEEQFF. In DNA form, the CDR3 reads TGTGCCAGCAGCCCCCAGAGCGGGAGCGAAGAGCAGTTCTTC. Variable domain in full (rest from reference TRBV7-2 and TRBJ2-1): GAGVSQSPSNKVTEKGKDVELRCDPISGHTALYWYRQSLGQGLEFLIYFQGNSAPDKSGLPSDRFSAERTGGSVSTLTIQRTQQEDSAVYLCASSPQSGSEEQFFGPGTRLTVL.